The T cell receptor (beta chain) described here comes from a study of OX40 agonist ivuxolimab in advanced cancers. Profiling relied on immunoSEQ multiplex PCR, and the TCRdb table lists in-frame clones only, not all of them. Seen here are about 38,000 clones, approximately 78% observed once, and the top ten hold less than 25%. Of note for this clone: Its antigen is unidentified.

CDR1 and CDR2 (germline): SGHRS, YFSETQ. The CDR3 has 15 residues. Trimming removed 0 bases at V and 2 bases at J, with 9 bases between. Study outcomes and limitations: The work left the antigen specificity of expanded peripheral T cells undetermined.

The receptor's source is an adult with an advanced solid tumor such as melanoma, head and neck, liver or kidney cancer. The specimen was CD4+ or CD8+ T cells sorted from blood, collected in a trial of the OX40 agonist ivuxolimab. The chain combines TRBV5-1 with TRBJ2-1, with D possibly being TRBD1 (6 bases). CDR3 sequence reads: CASSLDRVTYNEQFF. The CDR3 DNA reads TGCGCCAGCAGCTTGGACAGGGTTACCTACAATGAGCAGTTCTTC.